Listed here is a single T cell receptor beta chain. A clone one base away is much larger, so this may be a read error. This specimen comes from a study of breast tumors, draining lymph nodes, adjacent tissues. TCRdb fed the multiplex PCR reads into MiXCR, producing one record per CDR3 protein. This table holds 100,000 or so distinct CDR3 sequences, 21% found once. CDR3 length equals 15 residues. Breast cancer patients provided tissue from their axillary draining lymph nodes. The sequence derives from a female donor with breast cancer. Some clones in this sample may be carry-over from other donors' samples. V and J are TRBV12-3 or TRBV12-4 and TRBJ2-2; the D call may be TRBD1 or TRBD2 (6 bases each). Source material: axillary lymph node tissue. CDR3 region: CASSLRGHTGGELVF. CDR3 bases: TGTGCCAGCAGTCTCAGGGGACACACCGGCGGGGAGCTGGTTTTT.